This T cell receptor beta chain was sequenced during a study of T cells after yellow fever vaccination. Whole-study context: The SMART-Seq v4 Ultra Low Input method served to prepare the low-cell-number fractions. Broader study findings: Reappearing after the booster were most of the clones from primary vaccination (about 96% CD4, 88% CD8). Peaking faster, on day 5 versus 15, the secondary response was nonetheless weaker.

This clonotype has ten or more counts. The antigen is undetermined. Researchers made TCR cDNA using 5'RACE template switching, and this step added a universal primer site and UMIs. One entry per CDR3 protein, called by TCRdb with MiXCR from the 5' RACE reads. This table has tens of thousands of distinct CDR3 sequences, around 7.7% appearing once. The germline V gene encodes CDR1 SEHNR and CDR2 FQNEAQ (reference sequence). The CDR3 length is 17 residues. Trimming took 5 bases from V and 2 from J; bases not matched to a gene: 5. Source: CD8+ T cells sorted from PBMCs, taken roughly 10 days after the first yellow fever vaccination. V and J are TRBV7-9 and TRBJ2-5; 16 positions match TRBD2. The receptor was isolated from a man aged 18 to 30 who received the YFV17D yellow fever vaccine. Here the CDR3 reads CASSTGTSGGEQETQYF. As DNA, the CDR3 is TGTGCCAGCAGCACCGGGACTAGCGGGGGGGAACAAGAGACCCAGTACTTC.